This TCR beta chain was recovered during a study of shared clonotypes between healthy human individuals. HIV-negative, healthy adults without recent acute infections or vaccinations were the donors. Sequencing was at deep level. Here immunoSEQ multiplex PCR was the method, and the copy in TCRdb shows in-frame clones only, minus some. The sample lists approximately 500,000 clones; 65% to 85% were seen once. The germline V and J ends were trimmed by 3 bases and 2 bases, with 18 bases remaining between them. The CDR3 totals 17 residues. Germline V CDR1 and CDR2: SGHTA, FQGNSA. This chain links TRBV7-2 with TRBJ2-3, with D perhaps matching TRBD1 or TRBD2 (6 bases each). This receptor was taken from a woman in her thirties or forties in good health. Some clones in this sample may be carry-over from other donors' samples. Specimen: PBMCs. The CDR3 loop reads CASSFRRGRGYTDTQYF. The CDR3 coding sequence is TGTGCCAGCAGCTTCCGTCGGGGGCGGGGTTACACAGATACGCAGTATTTT.